Listed here is a single T cell receptor (beta chain). No antigen is known for it. This sample was taken from a study of T cell responses to AZD1222 COVID-19 vaccine. General study results and limits: Clonal diversity was possibly underestimated; the donors were predominantly white British and more often female. Vaccination with two AZD1222 doses was followed by a rise in Spike-specific TCR breadth and depth. The span of vaccine-associated CD4 TCRs extended across spike, with dominance at 160-218 and 743-854. Only 6 or 7 individuals given AZD1222 were seropositive at baseline.

Profiled with immunoSEQ multiplex PCR; TCRdb holds only in-frame clones, not every one. This table has about 85,000 clones, 70% to 90% appearing once. Sequencing used peripheral blood, obtained on day 0 of AZD1222 vaccination. The sequence came from an adult in good health.

CDR3 residues: CASSVDGTGLYNEQFF. DNA of the CDR3: TGTGCCAGTAGCGTCGACGGGACAGGGCTGTACAATGAGCAGTTCTTC. This chain uses TRBV19 with TRBJ2-1; 9 bases align to TRBD1. Germline CDR1 is LNHDA and CDR2 is SQIVND (reference sequence). This CDR3 has 16 amino acids. V lost 6 bases, J lost 4 bases, and 10 bases stayed unmatched.